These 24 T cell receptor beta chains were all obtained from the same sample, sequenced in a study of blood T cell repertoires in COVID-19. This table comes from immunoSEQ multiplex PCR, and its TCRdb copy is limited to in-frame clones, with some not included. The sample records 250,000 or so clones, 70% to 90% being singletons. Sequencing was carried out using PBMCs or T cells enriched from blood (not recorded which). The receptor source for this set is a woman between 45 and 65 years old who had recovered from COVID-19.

This chain's CDR3 is CASRRLDRLHGYTF. CDR3 coding DNA: TGTGCCAGCAGGCGGTTGGACAGGCTCCATGGCTACACCTTC. The V call is TRBV27, the J call TRBJ1-2; 7 bases align to TRBD1. V trimming: 6 bases; J trimming: 6 bases; junction bases outside the gene matches: 10. Germline V lookup: CDR1 MNHEY, CDR2 SMNVEV (reference sequence). This CDR3 is 14 amino acids long.

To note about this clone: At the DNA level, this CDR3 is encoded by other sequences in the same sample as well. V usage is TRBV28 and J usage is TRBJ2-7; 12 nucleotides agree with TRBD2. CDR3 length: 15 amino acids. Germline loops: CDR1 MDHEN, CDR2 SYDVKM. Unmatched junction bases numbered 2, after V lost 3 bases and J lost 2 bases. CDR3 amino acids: CASSLGLAGTYEQYF. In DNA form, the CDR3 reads TGTGCCAGCAGTTTGGGACTAGCGGGCACCTACGAGCAGTACTTC. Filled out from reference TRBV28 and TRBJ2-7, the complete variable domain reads DVKVTQSSRYLVKRTGEKVFLECVQDMDHENMFWYRQDPGLGLRLIYFSYDVKMKEKGDIPEGYSVSREKKERFSLILESASTNQTSMYLCASSLGLAGTYEQYFGPGTRLTVT.

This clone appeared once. CDR3 nucleotides: TGTGCCAGAACAAGGGACTCCGCGAACACCGGGGAGCTGTTTTTT. Translating it yields CARTRDSANTGELFF. This sequence joins TRBV2 and TRBJ2-2, with D possibly matching TRBD2 (6 bases). The CDR3 extends over 15 amino acids. Trimming left V 9 bases short and J 0 bases short, with 14 bases between. Per germline, CDR1 SNHLY and CDR2 FYNNEI.

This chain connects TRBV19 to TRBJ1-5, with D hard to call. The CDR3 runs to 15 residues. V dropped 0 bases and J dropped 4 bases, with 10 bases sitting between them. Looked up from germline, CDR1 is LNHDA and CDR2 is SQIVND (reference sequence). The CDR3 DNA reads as TGTGCCAGTAGTATAGAAAGGAGTGGGAATCAGCCCCAGCATTTT. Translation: CASSIERSGNQPQHF.

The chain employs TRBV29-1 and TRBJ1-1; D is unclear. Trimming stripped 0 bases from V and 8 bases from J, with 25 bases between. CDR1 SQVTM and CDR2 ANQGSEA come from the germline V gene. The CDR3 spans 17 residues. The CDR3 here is CSVEEGRIPSTHSEAFF. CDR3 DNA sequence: TGCAGCGTTGAAGAGGGCAGGATACCTTCGACCCACAGCGAAGCTTTCTTT.

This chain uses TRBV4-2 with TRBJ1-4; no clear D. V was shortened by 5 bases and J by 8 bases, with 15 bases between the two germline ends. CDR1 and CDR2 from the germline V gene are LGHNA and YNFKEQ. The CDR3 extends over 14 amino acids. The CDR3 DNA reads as TGTGCCAGCAGCGAGACGCGGCTGGAGGAAAAACTGTTTTTT. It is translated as CASSETRLEEKLFF.

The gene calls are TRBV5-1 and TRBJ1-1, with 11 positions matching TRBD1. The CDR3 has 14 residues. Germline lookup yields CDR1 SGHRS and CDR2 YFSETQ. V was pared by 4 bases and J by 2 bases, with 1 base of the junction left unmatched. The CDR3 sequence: CASSRTGGNTEAFF. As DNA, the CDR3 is TGCGCCAGCAGCCGGACAGGGGGCAACACTGAAGCTTTCTTT.

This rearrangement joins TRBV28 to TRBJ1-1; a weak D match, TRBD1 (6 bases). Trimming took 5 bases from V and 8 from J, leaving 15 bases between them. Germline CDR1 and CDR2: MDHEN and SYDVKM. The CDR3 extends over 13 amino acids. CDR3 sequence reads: CASSTNGQTEAFF. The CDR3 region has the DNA TGTGCCAGCAGTACTAATGGACAGACCGAAGCTTTCTTT.

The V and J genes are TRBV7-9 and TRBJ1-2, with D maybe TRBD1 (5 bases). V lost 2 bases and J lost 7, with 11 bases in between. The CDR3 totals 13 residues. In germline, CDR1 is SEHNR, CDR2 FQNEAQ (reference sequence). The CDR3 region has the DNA TGTGCCAGCAGCTTACAAGGGGCAGGTGGCTACACCTTC. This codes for CASSLQGAGGYTF. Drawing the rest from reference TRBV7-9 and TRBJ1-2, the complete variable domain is DTGVSQNPRHKITKRGQNVTFRCDPISEHNRLYWYRQTLGQGPEFLTYFQNEAQLEKSRLLSDRFSAERPKGSFSTLEIQRTEQGDSAMYLCASSLQGAGGYTFGSGTRLTVV.

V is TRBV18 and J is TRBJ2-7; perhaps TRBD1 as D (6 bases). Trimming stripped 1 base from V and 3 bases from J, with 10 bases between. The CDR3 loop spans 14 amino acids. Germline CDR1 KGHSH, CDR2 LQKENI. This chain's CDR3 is CASSPQGDRYEQYF. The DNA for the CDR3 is TGTGCCAGCTCACCACAGGGGGACCGCTACGAGCAGTACTTC.

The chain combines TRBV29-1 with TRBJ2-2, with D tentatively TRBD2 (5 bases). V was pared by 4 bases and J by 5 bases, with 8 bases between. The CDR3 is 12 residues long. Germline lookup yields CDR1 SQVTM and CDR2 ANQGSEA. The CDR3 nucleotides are TGCAGCGTTGGAGGGCGAACCGGGGAGCTGTTTTTT. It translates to CSVGGRTGELFF.

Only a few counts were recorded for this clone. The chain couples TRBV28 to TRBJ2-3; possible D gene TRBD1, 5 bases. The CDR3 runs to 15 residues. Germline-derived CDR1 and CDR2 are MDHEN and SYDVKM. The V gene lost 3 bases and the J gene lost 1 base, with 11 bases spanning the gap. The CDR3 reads CASSLVQVGTDTQYF. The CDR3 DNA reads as TGTGCCAGCAGTTTGGTACAGGTCGGCACAGATACGCAGTATTTT.

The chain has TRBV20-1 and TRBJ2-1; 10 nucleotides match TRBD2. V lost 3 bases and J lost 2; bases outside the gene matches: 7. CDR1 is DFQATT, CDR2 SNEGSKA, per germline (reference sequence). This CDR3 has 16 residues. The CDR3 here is CSASTASGGTYNEQFF. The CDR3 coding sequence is TGCAGTGCTAGTACGGCTAGCGGGGGCACCTACAATGAGCAGTTCTTC.

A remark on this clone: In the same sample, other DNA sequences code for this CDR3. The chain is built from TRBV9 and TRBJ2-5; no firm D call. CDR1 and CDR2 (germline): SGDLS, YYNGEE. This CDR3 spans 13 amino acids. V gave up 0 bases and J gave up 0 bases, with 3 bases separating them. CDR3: CASSVADQETQYF. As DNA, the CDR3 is TGTGCCAGCAGCGTAGCTGACCAAGAGACCCAGTACTTC.

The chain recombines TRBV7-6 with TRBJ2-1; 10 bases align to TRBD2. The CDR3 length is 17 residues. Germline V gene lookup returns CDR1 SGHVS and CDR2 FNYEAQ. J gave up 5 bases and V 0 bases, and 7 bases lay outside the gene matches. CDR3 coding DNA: TGTGCCAGCAGCTTAGCGGCTAGCGGGAGCGGGCACAATGAGCAGTTCTTC. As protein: CASSLAASGSGHNEQFF.

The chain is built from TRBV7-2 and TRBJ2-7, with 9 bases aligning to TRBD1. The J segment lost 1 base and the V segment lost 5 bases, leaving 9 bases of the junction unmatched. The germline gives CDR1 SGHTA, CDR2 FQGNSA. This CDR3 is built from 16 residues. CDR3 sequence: CASSQLPGTGSYEQYF. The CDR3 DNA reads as TGTGCCAGCAGCCAACTCCCCGGGACAGGGTCCTACGAGCAGTACTTC. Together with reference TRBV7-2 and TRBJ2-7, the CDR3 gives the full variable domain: GAGVSQSPSNKVTEKGKDVELRCDPISGHTALYWYRQSLGQGLEFLIYFQGNSAPDKSGLPSDRFSAERTGGSVSTLTIQRTQQEDSAVYLCASSQLPGTGSYEQYFGPGTRLTVT.

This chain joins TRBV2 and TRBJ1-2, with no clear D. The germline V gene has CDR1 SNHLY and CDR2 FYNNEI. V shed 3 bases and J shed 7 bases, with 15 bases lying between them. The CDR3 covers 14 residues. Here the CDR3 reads CASSDGYPLRGYTF. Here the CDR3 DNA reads TGTGCCAGCAGTGACGGGTACCCCTTGCGTGGCTACACCTTC.

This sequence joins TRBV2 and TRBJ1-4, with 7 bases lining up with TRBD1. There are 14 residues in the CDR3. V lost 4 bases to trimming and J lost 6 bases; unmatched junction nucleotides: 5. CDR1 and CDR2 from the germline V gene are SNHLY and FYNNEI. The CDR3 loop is CASSVAGGYEKLFF. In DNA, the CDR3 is TGTGCCAGCAGTGTTGCAGGGGGATATGAAAAACTGTTTTTT.

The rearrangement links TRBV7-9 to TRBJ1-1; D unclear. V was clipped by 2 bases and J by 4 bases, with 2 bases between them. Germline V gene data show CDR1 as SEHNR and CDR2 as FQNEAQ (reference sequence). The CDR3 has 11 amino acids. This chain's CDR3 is CASSLRTEAFF. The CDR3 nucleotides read TGTGCCAGCAGCTTACGCACTGAAGCTTTCTTT.

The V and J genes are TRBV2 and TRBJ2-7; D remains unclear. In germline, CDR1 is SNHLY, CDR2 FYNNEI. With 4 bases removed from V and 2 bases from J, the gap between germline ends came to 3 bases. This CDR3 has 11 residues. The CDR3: CASSVAYEQYF. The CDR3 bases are TGTGCCAGCAGTGTAGCCTACGAGCAGTACTTC.

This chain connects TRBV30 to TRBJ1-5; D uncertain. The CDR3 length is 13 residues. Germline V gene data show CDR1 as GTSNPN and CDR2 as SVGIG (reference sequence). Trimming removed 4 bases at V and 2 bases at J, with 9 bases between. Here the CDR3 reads CAWNRQGNQPQHF. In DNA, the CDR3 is TGTGCCTGGAATAGGCAGGGCAATCAGCCCCAGCATTTT.

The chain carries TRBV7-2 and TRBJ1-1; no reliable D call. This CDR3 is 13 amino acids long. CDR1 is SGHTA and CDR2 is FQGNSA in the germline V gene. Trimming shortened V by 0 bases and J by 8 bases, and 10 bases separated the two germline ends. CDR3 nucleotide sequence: TGTGCCAGCAGCTTAGCCCCACTATCAGAAGCTTTCTTT. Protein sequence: CASSLAPLSEAFF.

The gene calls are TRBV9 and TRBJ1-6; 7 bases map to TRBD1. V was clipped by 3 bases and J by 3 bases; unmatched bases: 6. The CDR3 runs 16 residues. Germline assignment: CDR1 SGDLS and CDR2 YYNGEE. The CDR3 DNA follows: TGTGCCAGCAGCGCAGACCGGGACAGCTATAATTCACCCCTCCACTTT. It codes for CASSADRDSYNSPLHF.

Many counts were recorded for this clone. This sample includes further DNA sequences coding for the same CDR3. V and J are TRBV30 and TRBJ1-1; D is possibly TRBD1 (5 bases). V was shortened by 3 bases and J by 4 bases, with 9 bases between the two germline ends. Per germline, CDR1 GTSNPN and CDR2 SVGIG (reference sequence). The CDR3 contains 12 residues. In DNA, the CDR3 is TGTGCCTGGAGCGGGGGGACCACTGAAGCTTTCTTT. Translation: CAWSGGTTEAFF.